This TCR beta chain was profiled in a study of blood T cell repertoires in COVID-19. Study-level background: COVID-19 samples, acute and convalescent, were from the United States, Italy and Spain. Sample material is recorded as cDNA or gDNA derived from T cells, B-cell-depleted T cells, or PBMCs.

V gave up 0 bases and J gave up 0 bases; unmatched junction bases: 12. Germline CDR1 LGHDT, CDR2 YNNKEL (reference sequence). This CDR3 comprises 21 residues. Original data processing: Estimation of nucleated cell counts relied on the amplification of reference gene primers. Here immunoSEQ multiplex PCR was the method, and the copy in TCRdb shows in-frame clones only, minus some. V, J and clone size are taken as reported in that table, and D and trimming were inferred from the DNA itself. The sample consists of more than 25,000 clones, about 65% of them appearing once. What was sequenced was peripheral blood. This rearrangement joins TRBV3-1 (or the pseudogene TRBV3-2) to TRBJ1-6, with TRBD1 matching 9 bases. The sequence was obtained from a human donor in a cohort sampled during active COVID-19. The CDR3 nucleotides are TGTGCCAGCAGCCAAGATAGGAACAGGGGGCAAATTGCCTCCTATAATTCACCCCTCCACTTT. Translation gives CASSQDRNRGQIASYNSPLHF.